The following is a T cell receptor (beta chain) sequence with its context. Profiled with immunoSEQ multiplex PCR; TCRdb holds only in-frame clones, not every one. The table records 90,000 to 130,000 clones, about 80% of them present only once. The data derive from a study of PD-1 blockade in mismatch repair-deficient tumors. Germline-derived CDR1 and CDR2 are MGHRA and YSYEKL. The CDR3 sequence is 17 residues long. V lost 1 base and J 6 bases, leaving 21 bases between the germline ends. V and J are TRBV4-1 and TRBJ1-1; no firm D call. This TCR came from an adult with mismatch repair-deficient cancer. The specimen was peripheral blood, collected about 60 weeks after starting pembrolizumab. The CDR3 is CASSQAEGSGSRAEAFF. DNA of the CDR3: TGCGCCAGCAGCCAAGCTGAGGGATCCGGGAGTCGTGCTGAAGCTTTCTTT.